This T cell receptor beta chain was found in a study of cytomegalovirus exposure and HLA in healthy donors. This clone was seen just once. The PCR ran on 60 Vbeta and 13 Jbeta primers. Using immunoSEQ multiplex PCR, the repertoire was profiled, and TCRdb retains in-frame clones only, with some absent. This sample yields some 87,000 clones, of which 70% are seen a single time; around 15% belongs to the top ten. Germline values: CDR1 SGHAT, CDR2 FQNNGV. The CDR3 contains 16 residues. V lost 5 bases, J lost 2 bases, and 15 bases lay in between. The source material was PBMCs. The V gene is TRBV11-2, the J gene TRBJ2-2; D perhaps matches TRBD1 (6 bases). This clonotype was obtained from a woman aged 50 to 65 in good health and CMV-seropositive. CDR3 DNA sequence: TGTGCCAGCAGCCGACGACAGGAACCAAACACCGGGGAGCTGTTTTTT. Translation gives CASSRRQEPNTGELFF.